These T cell receptor beta chains were read from a single sample in a study of T cells in placental villitis. Sequencing used immunoSEQ multiplex PCR; TCRdb keeps in-frame clones, though not all of them. The profile shows under 800 clones, around 90% of them singletons. Sequencing was carried out using placental tissue containing maternal and fetal cells. The source of these receptors is a human donor in good health; the placental T cells may come from both mother and fetus. CDR3s include the opening cysteine and the closing phenylalanine or tryptophan. Each record gives: clone size, D gene, V gene, J gene, CDR3 protein, CDR3 DNA. D genes are given only for firm matches. For some rows the clone size is stated as once, few or many, or as a class when expanded; others skip it.

.	.	TRBV6-5	TRBJ2-3	CASRRAGADTQYF	TGTGCCAGCAGACGCGCAGGGGCAGATACGCAGTATTTT
few	.	TRBV30	TRBJ1-3	CAWSVSGNTIYF	TGTGCCTGGAGTGTGTCTGGAAACACCATATATTTT
once	.	TRBV27	TRBJ1-1	CASSRPGANTEAFF	TGTGCCAGCAGCCGCCCAGGGGCTAACACTGAAGCTTTCTTT
.	.	TRBV14	TRBJ2-2	CASSQPGSGGTNTGELFF	TGTGCCAGCAGCCAACCCGGGAGCGGCGGGACCAACACCGGGGAGCTGTTTTTT
.	.	TRBV6-5	TRBJ1-3	CATVAGENTIYF	TGTGCCACCGTCGCAGGGGAAAACACCATATATTTT
few	.	TRBV5-1	TRBJ1-5	CASSLSRAINQPQHF	TGCGCCAGCAGCTTGAGCAGGGCCATAAATCAGCCCCAGCATTTT
.	TRBD1	TRBV5-5	TRBJ2-7	CASSGTGRTYEQYF	TGTGCCAGCAGCGGGACAGGCCGCACCTACGAGCAGTACTTC
.	.	TRBV10-1	TRBJ2-7	CASRDGPYEQYF	TGCGCCAGCAGGGACGGACCCTACGAGCAGTACTTC
.	TRBD2	TRBV11-3	TRBJ2-1	CASSLKRGNRDEQFF	TGTGCCAGCAGCTTAAAGCGGGGAAATCGTGATGAGCAGTTCTTC
.	.	TRBV28	TRBJ1-2	CASRPGLLRDYGYTF	TGTGCCAGCAGGCCGGGCCTTTTGAGGGACTATGGCTACACCTTC
.	TRBD2	TRBV7-2	TRBJ2-7	CASSLRGGFSSYEQYF	TGTGCCAGCAGCCTGAGGGGAGGGTTCAGCTCCTACGAGCAGTACTTC
once	TRBD2	TRBV11-3	TRBJ2-5	CASSGLAVRETQYF	TGTGCCAGCAGCGGACTAGCAGTCCGGGAGACCCAGTACTTC
.	TRBD1	TRBV4-3	TRBJ2-3	CASSPTGPTDTQYF	TGCGCCAGCAGCCCGACAGGGCCCACAGATACGCAGTATTTT
.	TRBD2	TRBV6-4	TRBJ2-1	CASSDPMVGGPFNEQFF	TGTGCCAGCAGTGACCCGATGGTGGGAGGGCCGTTCAATGAGCAGTTCTTC
.	.	TRBV4-1	TRBJ2-6	CASSRQTGANVLTF	TGCGCCAGCAGCCGGCAAACTGGGGCCAACGTCCTGACTTTC
.	.	TRBV10-3	TRBJ2-7	CAISEVKGPSYEQYF	TGTGCCATCAGTGAAGTAAAGGGCCCTTCCTACGAGCAGTACTTC
few	TRBD2	TRBV9	TRBJ2-7	CASSVGSGSSYEQYF	TGTGCCAGCAGCGTAGGAAGCGGGAGTTCCTACGAGCAGTACTTC
.	.	TRBV6-2/TRBV6-3	TRBJ2-7	CASTPQPGFYEQYF	TGTGCCAGCACCCCCCAGCCGGGGTTCTACGAGCAGTACTTC
.	.	TRBV27	TRBJ1-6	CASRQDGLASPLHF	TGTGCCAGCAGACAGGACGGTCTGGCGTCACCCCTCCACTTT
.	TRBD2	TRBV5-1	TRBJ2-2	CASSWTSGTGELFF	TGCGCCAGCAGCTGGACTAGTGGGACCGGGGAGCTGTTTTTT
.	TRBD2	TRBV27	TRBJ2-1	CASRGTSGKFYNEQFF	TGTGCCAGCAGAGGGACTAGCGGGAAGTTCTACAATGAGCAGTTCTTC
once	.	TRBV5-5	TRBJ1-1	CASSLTGTEAFF	TGTGCCAGCAGCTTGACTGGGACTGAAGCTTTCTTT
once	.	TRBV2	TRBJ1-2	CASSHYGYTF	TGTGCCAGCAGTCACTATGGCTACACCTTC
.	TRBD2	TRBV6-2/TRBV6-3	TRBJ2-7	CASSYDGGRAGYEQYF	TGTGCCAGCAGTTATGACGGCGGGAGGGCCGGGTACGAGCAGTACTTC
.	.	TRBV6-5	TRBJ2-7	CASGGTIYEQYF	TGTGCCAGCGGAGGGACGATCTACGAGCAGTACTTC
.	.	TRBV6-2/TRBV6-3	TRBJ1-5	CASSLRVNQPQHF	TGTGCCAGCAGTTTGAGAGTCAATCAGCCCCAGCATTTT
.	TRBD1	TRBV19	TRBJ2-7	CASSAGQVYEQYF	TGTGCCAGTAGTGCAGGACAGGTCTACGAGCAGTACTTC
.	.	TRBV27	TRBJ2-3	CASSPKTDTDTQYF	TGTGCCAGCAGTCCGAAGACAGACACAGATACGCAGTATTTT
.	TRBD1	TRBV11-3	TRBJ2-7	CASSRDRAGEQYF	TGTGCCAGCAGCCGGGACAGGGCCGGCGAGCAGTACTTC
.	.	TRBV6-4	TRBJ2-7	CASRAPFRDEKTYEQYF	TGTGCCAGCAGGGCCCCTTTTCGGGACGAAAAAACCTACGAGCAGTACTTC
.	.	TRBV7-3	TRBJ2-3	CASSLRAHGTDTQYF	TGTGCCAGCAGCTTAAGGGCTCATGGCACAGATACGCAGTATTTT
.	.	TRBV27	TRBJ2-2	CASSNTGELFF	TGTGCCAGCAGTAACACCGGGGAGCTGTTTTTT
.	.	TRBV3-1/TRBV3-2	TRBJ2-3	CTSSQGVIGTDTQYF	TGTACCAGCAGCCAAGGGGTGATTGGCACAGATACGCAGTATTTT
.	.	TRBV11-2	TRBJ2-3	CASSLGKLASTDTQYF	TGTGCCAGCAGCTTAGGGAAACTTGCTAGCACAGATACGCAGTATTTT
.	TRBD2	TRBV28	TRBJ2-1	CASSSRTSGDYNEQFF	TGTGCCAGCAGCTCTCGGACTAGCGGAGACTACAATGAGCAGTTCTTC
.	TRBD1	TRBV24-1	TRBJ2-3	CATSDPQDRGTFTDTQYF	TGTGCCACCAGTGATCCCCAAGACAGGGGTACTTTCACAGATACGCAGTATTTT
once	.	TRBV7-2	TRBJ1-4	CASSLRGGRNEKLFF	TGTGCCAGCAGCCTCCGGGGCGGGCGTAATGAAAAACTGTTTTTT
.	.	TRBV5-4	TRBJ2-2	CASSLAENTGELFF	TGTGCCAGCAGCCTCGCGGAGAACACCGGGGAGCTGTTTTTT
.	.	TRBV25-1	TRBJ1-2	CASSRGSNYGYTF	TGTGCCAGCAGTCGGGGCAGCAACTATGGCTACACCTTC
few	TRBD1	TRBV10-1	TRBJ1-5	CATSGQPSNQPQHF	TGCGCCACCTCGGGACAGCCTAGCAATCAGCCCCAGCATTTT
.	.	TRBV10-3	TRBJ1-1	CAARADGTKAFF	TGTGCCGCGAGAGCCGACGGGACGAAAGCTTTCTTT
.	.	TRBV28	TRBJ1-2	CASSLMAFYGYTF	TGTGCCAGCAGTTTGATGGCCTTCTATGGCTACACCTTC
.	TRBD2	TRBV18	TRBJ2-4	CASSPAGGEGVAKNIQYF	TGTGCCAGCTCCCCAGCGGGAGGCGAGGGTGTAGCCAAAAACATTCAGTACTTC
.	.	TRBV6-2/TRBV6-3	TRBJ2-1	CASSRLGPQFF	TGTGCCAGCAGCAGACTCGGACCGCAGTTCTTC
.	.	TRBV4-3	TRBJ1-1	CASSQVPREWNTEAFF	TGCGCCAGCAGCCAAGTTCCCAGGGAATGGAACACTGAAGCTTTCTTT
.	TRBD2	TRBV9	TRBJ2-7	CASSVGSGSSYEQYF	TGTGCCAGCAGCGTAGGTAGCGGGAGCTCCTACGAGCAGTACTTC
.	.	TRBV12-3/TRBV12-4	TRBJ1-1	CASSLRVEAFF	TGTGCCAGCAGTCTCAGGGTTGAAGCTTTCTTT
.	.	TRBV29-1	TRBJ2-7	CSVLRELDYEQYF	TGCAGCGTTCTCAGGGAGTTAGACTACGAGCAGTACTTC